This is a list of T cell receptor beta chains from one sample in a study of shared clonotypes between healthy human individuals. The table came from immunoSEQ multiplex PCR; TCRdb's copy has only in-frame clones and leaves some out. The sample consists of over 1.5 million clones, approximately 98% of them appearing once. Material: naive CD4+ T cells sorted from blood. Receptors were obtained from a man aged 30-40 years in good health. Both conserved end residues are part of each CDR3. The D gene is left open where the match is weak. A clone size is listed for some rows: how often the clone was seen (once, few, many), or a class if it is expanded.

CDR3 DNA: TGTGCCAGCAGCTTAGTCAGCCAAAATGAGCAGTTCTTC; CDR3 protein: CASSLVSQNEQFF; J gene: TRBJ2-1; clone size: -; D gene: -; V gene: TRBV7-9
CDR3 DNA: TGTGCCAGCAGTAGACCGGGACAGGGTCCTGGGATTGGAGGCTACACCTTC; CDR3 protein: CASSRPGQGPGIGGYTF; J gene: TRBJ1-2; clone size: -; D gene: TRBD1; V gene: TRBV7-8
CDR3 DNA: TGTGCCAGCAGTGAAGGGCTAGCGGGAGACGGAGAGCAGTTCTTC; CDR3 protein: CASSEGLAGDGEQFF; J gene: TRBJ2-1; clone size: -; D gene: TRBD2; V gene: TRBV2
CDR3 DNA: TGTGCCAGCAGTCGAGGACAGAATCAGCCCCAGCATTTT; CDR3 protein: CASSRGQNQPQHF; J gene: TRBJ1-5; clone size: once; D gene: -; V gene: TRBV7-2
CDR3 DNA: TGTGCCAGCAGCTCGGGACAGGGCACCTACGAGCAGTACTTC; CDR3 protein: CASSSGQGTYEQYF; J gene: TRBJ2-7; clone size: -; D gene: TRBD1; V gene: TRBV5-6
CDR3 DNA: TGTGCCAGCAGCCCCCGACCGGGACAGGGGGCCCAGTTCTTC; CDR3 protein: CASSPRPGQGAQFF; J gene: TRBJ2-1; clone size: -; D gene: TRBD1; V gene: TRBV9
CDR3 DNA: TGCGCCAGCAGCTTGGCCGGCGGGAGGAGTGGTGGTACGCAGTATTTT; CDR3 protein: CASSLAGGRSGGTQYF; J gene: TRBJ2-3; clone size: -; D gene: TRBD2; V gene: TRBV5-1
CDR3 DNA: TGTGCCAGCAGCCAACCGGGACTGTATTCTCAAGAGACCCAGTACTTC; CDR3 protein: CASSQPGLYSQETQYF; J gene: TRBJ2-5; clone size: -; D gene: -; V gene: TRBV14
CDR3 DNA: TGCGCCAGCAGCTTGAGGCCAGGGGGTGTTGAAAAACTGTTTTTT; CDR3 protein: CASSLRPGGVEKLFF; J gene: TRBJ1-4; clone size: -; D gene: TRBD1; V gene: TRBV5-1
CDR3 DNA: TGTGCCAGCAGCTTTGGCGGTGTCTCTGGAAACACCATATATTTT; CDR3 protein: CASSFGGVSGNTIYF; J gene: TRBJ1-3; clone size: -; D gene: -; V gene: TRBV7-9
CDR3 DNA: TGCGCCAGCAGCCAAGATTCGGGAGTGAACCCAGATACGCAGTATTTT; CDR3 protein: CASSQDSGVNPDTQYF; J gene: TRBJ2-3; clone size: -; D gene: -; V gene: TRBV4-1
CDR3 DNA: TGTGCCAGCTCACCTCTCCCTAGCGGGACCTCTAAGGAGTACTTC; CDR3 protein: CASSPLPSGTSKEYF; J gene: TRBJ2-4; clone size: -; D gene: TRBD2; V gene: TRBV18
CDR3 DNA: TGTGCCAGCAGCCAAGTTATTAGATACAGTCAATCCGGGGAGCTGTTTTTT; CDR3 protein: CASSQVIRYSQSGELFF; J gene: TRBJ2-2; clone size: -; D gene: -; V gene: TRBV14
CDR3 DNA: TGTGCCAGCTCACACACTAGCGGGAGGGTTTCGGCGACGTCGCAGTATTTT; CDR3 protein: CASSHTSGRVSATSQYF; J gene: TRBJ2-3; clone size: -; D gene: TRBD2; V gene: TRBV18
CDR3 DNA: TGCGCCAGCAGCTTTACGACAGGGGAGGGTTACGAGCAGTACTTC; CDR3 protein: CASSFTTGEGYEQYF; J gene: TRBJ2-7; clone size: -; D gene: -; V gene: TRBV5-1
CDR3 DNA: TGCAGTGCTAGAAGAGATACGCAGTATTTT; CDR3 protein: CSARRDTQYF; J gene: TRBJ2-3; clone size: -; D gene: -; V gene: TRBV20-1
CDR3 DNA: TGTGCCAGCAGCTTGGGGCAGGTAAACTACGAGCAGTACTTC; CDR3 protein: CASSLGQVNYEQYF; J gene: TRBJ2-7; clone size: -; D gene: -; V gene: TRBV5-5
CDR3 DNA: TGTGCCAGCTCACCGCAGGCTAGCGGCCACAATGAGCAGTTCTTC; CDR3 protein: CASSPQASGHNEQFF; J gene: TRBJ2-1; clone size: -; D gene: TRBD2; V gene: TRBV18
CDR3 DNA: TGTGCCAGCAGTTACTCAGGACCTCAGGAGCCCCAGCATTTT; CDR3 protein: CASSYSGPQEPQHF; J gene: TRBJ1-5; clone size: -; D gene: -; V gene: TRBV6-6
CDR3 DNA: TGTGCCAGCAGTTACCGGCTAGCGGGTGTTCATGAGCAGTTCTTC; CDR3 protein: CASSYRLAGVHEQFF; J gene: TRBJ2-1; clone size: -; D gene: TRBD2; V gene: TRBV6-5
CDR3 DNA: TGTGCCAGCAGTCGCCCCGGGACAGGGGGCTACGAGCAGTACTTC; CDR3 protein: CASSRPGTGGYEQYF; J gene: TRBJ2-7; clone size: -; D gene: TRBD1; V gene: TRBV28
CDR3 DNA: TGTGCAAGTCGCTTAGCGCAGGCGGGACCGTCCTACGAGCAGTACTTC; CDR3 protein: CASRLAQAGPSYEQYF; J gene: TRBJ2-7; clone size: -; D gene: -; V gene: TRBV12-2
CDR3 DNA: TGTGCCAGCAGTTACAGGACAGGGGAAGGCTACACCTTC; CDR3 protein: CASSYRTGEGYTF; J gene: TRBJ1-2; clone size: -; D gene: TRBD1; V gene: TRBV6-5
CDR3 DNA: TGTGCCAGCAGCTTAAGAGGGTATAATTCACCCCTCCACTTT; CDR3 protein: CASSLRGYNSPLHF; J gene: TRBJ1-6; clone size: -; D gene: -; V gene: TRBV7-9
CDR3 DNA: TGTGCCAGCAGCTTAGACAGAAGTAGAGCGAACACCGGGGAGCTGTTTTTT; CDR3 protein: CASSLDRSRANTGELFF; J gene: TRBJ2-2; clone size: -; D gene: -; V gene: TRBV7-2
CDR3 DNA: TGTGCCACAACCCGACAGATAGCCTACGAGCAGTACTTC; CDR3 protein: CATTRQIAYEQYF; J gene: TRBJ2-7; clone size: -; D gene: -; V gene: TRBV2
CDR3 DNA: TGTGCCAGCAGTTTGATACCCCTTCGTCTGGAATATGGCTACACCTTC; CDR3 protein: CASSLIPLRLEYGYTF; J gene: TRBJ1-2; clone size: -; D gene: -; V gene: TRBV27
CDR3 DNA: TGTGCCAGCAGCCCCGATCCGGGACAGGGGGGTCCCGGGGAGCTGTTTTTT; CDR3 protein: CASSPDPGQGGPGELFF; J gene: TRBJ2-2; clone size: -; D gene: TRBD1; V gene: TRBV9
CDR3 DNA: TGCGCCAGCAGCCCCCGGGCCCTCCAGACTGACACCATATATTTT; CDR3 protein: CASSPRALQTDTIYF; J gene: TRBJ1-3; clone size: once; D gene: -; V gene: TRBV5-1
CDR3 DNA: TGCAGCGTTGGGGCCGTGCAGGGAGGGACAGATACGCAGTATTTT; CDR3 protein: CSVGAVQGGTDTQYF; J gene: TRBJ2-3; clone size: -; D gene: TRBD2; V gene: TRBV29-1
CDR3 DNA: TGTGCCAGCAGTGATTTTTCAGGGGATAAAAACATTCAGTACTTC; CDR3 protein: CASSDFSGDKNIQYF; J gene: TRBJ2-4; clone size: -; D gene: -; V gene: TRBV25-1
CDR3 DNA: TGCAGCGTTGCCCCTGGCTACGAGCAGTACTTC; CDR3 protein: CSVAPGYEQYF; J gene: TRBJ2-7; clone size: once; D gene: -; V gene: TRBV29-1
CDR3 DNA: TGTGCCAGCAGCCCAAGGCGGCAGGGCCTGAACACTGAAGCTTTCTTT; CDR3 protein: CASSPRRQGLNTEAFF; J gene: TRBJ1-1; clone size: once; D gene: -; V gene: TRBV9
CDR3 DNA: TGCAGCGTCTCCACTACCACCGGGGAGCTGTTTTTT; CDR3 protein: CSVSTTTGELFF; J gene: TRBJ2-2; clone size: -; D gene: -; V gene: TRBV29-1
CDR3 DNA: TGTGCCAGCAGCGTCGGGACCTCCTACGAGCAGTACTTC; CDR3 protein: CASSVGTSYEQYF; J gene: TRBJ2-7; clone size: -; D gene: -; V gene: TRBV5-4
CDR3 DNA: TGTGCCAGCAGTTACGGACAGGGAGGACAGACCCAGTACTTC; CDR3 protein: CASSYGQGGQTQYF; J gene: TRBJ2-5; clone size: -; D gene: TRBD1; V gene: TRBV6-6
CDR3 DNA: TGTGCCATCGGCTTCGGGGGCTGGAACTATGGCTACACCTTC; CDR3 protein: CAIGFGGWNYGYTF; J gene: TRBJ1-2; clone size: -; D gene: -; V gene: TRBV10-3
CDR3 DNA: TGTGCCAGTAGTAAGGAGGGAGGTCATCAGCCCCAGCATTTT; CDR3 protein: CASSKEGGHQPQHF; J gene: TRBJ1-5; clone size: -; D gene: -; V gene: TRBV19
CDR3 DNA: TGTGCCAGCAGCTTAGTTGGCGGGAGGGCCGTGGCGCATACGCAGTATTTT; CDR3 protein: CASSLVGGRAVAHTQYF; J gene: TRBJ2-3; clone size: -; D gene: TRBD2; V gene: TRBV7-2
CDR3 DNA: TGTGCCAGCAGCGTAGACGGGTCGGCTCTCACCGGGGAGCTGTTTTTT; CDR3 protein: CASSVDGSALTGELFF; J gene: TRBJ2-2; clone size: -; D gene: -; V gene: TRBV9
CDR3 DNA: TGTGCCAGCAAGGGACTAGCGGGAGTGGCCACAGATACGCAGTATTTT; CDR3 protein: CASKGLAGVATDTQYF; J gene: TRBJ2-3; clone size: -; D gene: TRBD2; V gene: TRBV27
CDR3 DNA: TGTGCCAGTAGCCAAATAGTCGGGAACTACGAGCAGTACTTC; CDR3 protein: CASSQIVGNYEQYF; J gene: TRBJ2-7; clone size: -; D gene: -; V gene: TRBV19
CDR3 DNA: TGTGCCAGCTCACCGAAGACCTCTGGGGTGAGTGAGCAGTTCTTC; CDR3 protein: CASSPKTSGVSEQFF; J gene: TRBJ2-1; clone size: -; D gene: -; V gene: TRBV18